This T cell receptor beta chain stems from a study of cytomegalovirus exposure and HLA in healthy donors. Study outcomes and limitations: By a later analysis, the bulk of CMV-associated TCR beta chains appeared HLA-restricted. Later analysis found that TCR beta chains associated with HLA were more clonally expanded than other, equally common chains. A later analysis revealed that TCR association rates differed between HLA loci, peaking at DRB1 and bottoming out at HLA-C.

V was clipped by 1 base and J by 3 bases, with 9 bases between them. CDR1 is GTSNPN, CDR2 SVGIG, per germline (reference sequence). CDR3 length: 13 amino acids. The study ran its PCR with 60 Vbeta and 13 Jbeta primers. This table comes from immunoSEQ multiplex PCR, and its TCRdb copy is limited to in-frame clones, with some not included. This sample yields around 170,000 clones, of which less than 80% are seen a single time; around 1.5% belongs to the top ten. Only one count was recorded for this clone. Its matching antigen is unknown. This chain links TRBV30 with TRBJ1-1, with D hard to call. The receptor was derived from a man between 18 and 35 years old in good health and CMV-seronegative. Sequences were obtained from PBMCs. The CDR3 DNA is TGTGCCTGGAGTGGCAGGATCCACACTGAAGCTTTCTTT. Translated, it gives CAWSGRIHTEAFF.